This passage covers 6 T cell receptor beta chains from one sample sequenced in a study of blood T cell repertoires in COVID-19. TCRdb's table, derived via immunoSEQ multiplex PCR, lists solely in-frame clones and lacks some. The profile covers hundreds of thousands of clones, with about 87% appearing a single time and 3% taken by the ten largest. The specimen sequenced was peripheral blood. Receptors originate from a man in his sixties with acute or convalescent COVID-19.

This chain connects TRBV19 to TRBJ2-1; the match to TRBD2 covers 8 bases. The V and J ends lost 7 bases and 7 bases, in that order; junction bases with no gene match: 9. This CDR3 has 14 residues. Germline CDR1 reads LNHDA; CDR2 reads SQIVND (reference sequence). CDR3 sequence (DNA): TGTGCCAGTAAGACCGGGGGGGCCTTGAATGAGCAGTTCTTC. Translation gives CASKTGGALNEQFF.

This sequence joins TRBV3-1 (or the pseudogene TRBV3-2) and TRBJ2-5; the match to TRBD2 covers 7 bases. After removal of 4 bases from V and 0 bases from J, the junction contained 5 bases not matched to a gene. The CDR3 consists of 15 residues. The V gene's germline CDR1 is LGHDT and CDR2 YNNKEL (reference sequence). The CDR3 is CASSLRDYYQETQYF. CDR3 DNA sequence: TGTGCCAGCAGCCTCCGGGACTACTACCAAGAGACCCAGTACTTC.

The chain is built from TRBV4-2 and TRBJ2-2; TRBD2 is a possible D gene (6 bases). The germline gives CDR1 LGHNA, CDR2 YNFKEQ. V lost 2 bases to trimming and J lost 0 bases, with 16 bases between them. The CDR3 extends over 18 amino acids. CDR3 DNA sequence: TGTGCCAGCAGCCAACGAACCGTGGGACTCTCGAACACCGGGGAGCTGTTTTTT. The encoded protein is CASSQRTVGLSNTGELFF.

The table lists this clone with a few counts. This chain joins TRBV6-2 or TRBV6-3 and TRBJ1-1; TRBD1 might be the D (5 bases). This CDR3 has 12 amino acids. Germline-derived CDR1 and CDR2 are MNHEY and SVGEGT. V was shortened by 2 bases and J by 9 bases, with 10 bases between the two germline ends. The CDR3 sequence: CASSYVGGKAFF. The CDR3, as DNA: TGTGCCAGCAGTTACGTCGGGGGTAAAGCTTTCTTT.

The chain joins TRBV19 to TRBJ1-2; 7 nucleotides align to TRBD1. This CDR3 contains 15 residues. Trimming removed 3 bases from V and 4 bases from J; junction bases left unmatched: 8. Germline CDR1 and CDR2: LNHDA and SQIVND (reference sequence). The CDR3 protein is CASSIGGQWVYGYTF. CDR3 coding DNA: TGTGCCAGTAGTATCGGGGGACAGTGGGTCTATGGCTACACCTTC.

This clone turned up a few times. This chain connects TRBV15 to TRBJ2-1; TRBD1 is a possible D gene (5 bases). Germline loops: CDR1 LNHNV, CDR2 YYDKDF (reference sequence). The CDR3 loop spans 14 amino acids. V dropped 1 base and J dropped 9 bases, with 13 bases sitting between them. The CDR3 spells CATSRGGGFREQFF. The CDR3 DNA reads as TGTGCCACCAGCAGAGGGGGCGGTTTTCGTGAGCAGTTCTTC.